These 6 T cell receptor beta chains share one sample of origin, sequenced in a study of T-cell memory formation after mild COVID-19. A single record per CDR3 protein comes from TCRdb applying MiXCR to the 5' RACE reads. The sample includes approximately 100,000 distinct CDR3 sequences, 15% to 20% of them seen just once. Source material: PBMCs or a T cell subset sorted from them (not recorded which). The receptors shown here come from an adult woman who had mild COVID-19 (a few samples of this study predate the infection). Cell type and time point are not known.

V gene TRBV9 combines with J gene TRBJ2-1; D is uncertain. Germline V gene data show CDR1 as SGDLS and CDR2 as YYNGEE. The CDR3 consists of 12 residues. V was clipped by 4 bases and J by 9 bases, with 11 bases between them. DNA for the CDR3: TGTGCCAGCAGCCCCCCGACCCGTGAGCAGTTCTTC. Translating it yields CASSPPTREQFF.

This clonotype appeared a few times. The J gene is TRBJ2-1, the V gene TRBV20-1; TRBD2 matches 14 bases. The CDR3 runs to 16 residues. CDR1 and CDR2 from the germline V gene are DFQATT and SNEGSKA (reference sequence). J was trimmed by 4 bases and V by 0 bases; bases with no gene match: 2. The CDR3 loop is CSAREGLAGVYNEQFF. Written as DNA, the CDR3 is TGCAGTGCTAGAGAGGGACTAGCGGGAGTGTACAATGAGCAGTTCTTC.

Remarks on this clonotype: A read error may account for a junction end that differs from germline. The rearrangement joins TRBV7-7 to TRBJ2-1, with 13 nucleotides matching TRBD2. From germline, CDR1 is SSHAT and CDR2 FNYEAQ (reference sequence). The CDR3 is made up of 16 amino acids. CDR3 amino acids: CASSPGLAGPYNEQFF. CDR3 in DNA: TGTGCTAGCAGCCCGGGACTAGCGGGACCTTACAATGAGCAGTTCTTC.

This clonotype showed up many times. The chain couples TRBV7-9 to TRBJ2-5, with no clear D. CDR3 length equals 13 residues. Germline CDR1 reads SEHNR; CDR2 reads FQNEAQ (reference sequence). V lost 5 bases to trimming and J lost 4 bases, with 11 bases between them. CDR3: CASSPSPRETQYF. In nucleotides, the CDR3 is TGTGCCAGCAGCCCCTCCCCCAGAGAGACCCAGTACTTC.

The CDR3 DNA reads TGCGCCAGCAGCCAAGACGGGGCCTCCGAGCAGTACTTC. This translates into CASSQDGASEQYF. The chain uses TRBV4-1 and TRBJ2-7, with D possibly being TRBD1 or TRBD2 (5 bases each). Per the germline V gene, CDR1 is MGHRA and CDR2 is YSYEKL. The CDR3 covers 13 residues. Trimming removed 0 bases at V and 6 bases at J, with 9 bases between.

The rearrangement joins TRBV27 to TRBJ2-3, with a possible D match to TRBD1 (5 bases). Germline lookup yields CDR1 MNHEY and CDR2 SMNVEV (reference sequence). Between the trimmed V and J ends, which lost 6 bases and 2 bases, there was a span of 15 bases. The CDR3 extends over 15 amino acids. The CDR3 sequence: CASRHTTAYTDTQYF. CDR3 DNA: TGTGCCAGCAGACACACGACAGCATACACAGATACGCAGTATTTT.